What follows are 19 T cell receptor beta chains derived from one specimen sequenced in a study of follicular helper T cells after annual influenza vaccination. Sequencing was performed with immunoSEQ multiplex PCR; in TCRdb, only in-frame clones are kept and a portion is missing. The data contain 4,500 to 5,500 clones, 70% to 85% of them singletons. Described time point: 2015-2016 season, pre-vaccination. The sample here was CXCR5+ CD38- circulating T follicular helper cells from blood, taken on the day of influenza vaccination. Subset of the sample: circulating Tfh, non-naive CD4+CXCR5+PD-1+ (ICOS+CD38+ or ICOS-CD38-). All receptors derive from an adult who received the influenza vaccine.

The chain recombines TRBV15 with TRBJ2-7; no reliable D call. The CDR3 runs 14 residues. Germline values: CDR1 LNHNV, CDR2 YYDKDF (reference sequence). V dropped 5 bases and J dropped 0 bases, with 11 bases sitting between them. The CDR3 protein is CATSPRADSYEQYF. CDR3 in DNA: TGTGCCACCAGCCCCCGCGCTGACTCCTACGAGCAGTACTTC.

V gene TRBV5-6 combines with J gene TRBJ1-2; TRBD1 is a possible D gene (6 bases). The CDR3 is 12 residues long. CDR1 and CDR2 (germline): SGHDT, YYEEEE. V gave up 3 bases and J gave up 8 bases, with 11 bases separating them. The CDR3: CASSYGTKGYTF. The DNA for the CDR3 is TGTGCCAGCAGCTACGGGACAAAGGGCTACACCTTC.

This clone was seen a few times. J is TRBJ1-6 and V is TRBV27, with a possible D match to TRBD1 (5 bases). Germline loops: CDR1 MNHEY, CDR2 SMNVEV (reference sequence). The CDR3 covers 14 residues. V dropped 6 bases and J dropped 7 bases, with 13 bases sitting between them. CDR3 region: CASSRRGFNSPLHF. The CDR3 nucleotides read TGTGCCAGCAGCCGACGGGGGTTCAATTCACCCCTCCACTTT.

The rearrangement uses TRBV4-3 and TRBJ2-2; D perhaps matches TRBD1 (6 bases). Trimming took 3 bases from V and 4 from J, leaving 12 bases between them. The CDR3 extends over 15 amino acids. Germline V gives CDR1 LGHNA, CDR2 YSLEER. CDR3 coding DNA: TGCGCCAGCAGCCAGGATTGGACAGCCACCGGGGAGCTGTTTTTT. This translates into CASSQDWTATGELFF.

J is TRBJ2-3 and V is TRBV28; tentatively, D is TRBD2 (7 bases). The CDR3 covers 16 residues. V lost 6 bases and J lost 6, with 22 bases in between. From germline, CDR1 is MDHEN and CDR2 SYDVKM. In DNA form, the CDR3 reads TGTGCCAGCAGCCCCAGCGGGCGGGGGCCAGGTGATACGCAGTATTTT. Translation: CASSPSGRGPGDTQYF.

This sequence joins TRBV29-1 and TRBJ1-5; 7 nucleotides agree with TRBD1. CDR3 length: 14 amino acids. CDR1 and CDR2 (germline): SQVTM, ANQGSEA. Trimming cost V 6 bases and J 0 bases; bases outside gene matches: 5. CDR3 region: CSVGSGGSNQPQHF. Written as DNA, the CDR3 is TGCAGCGTCGGGTCAGGGGGTAGCAATCAGCCCCAGCATTTT.

The DNA of the CDR3 is TGCGCCAGCAGGCCCGAGGGGCAAAGAGAGACCCAGTACTTC. Amino acid sequence: CASRPEGQRETQYF. The chain employs TRBV5-1 and TRBJ2-5; D could derive from TRBD1 or TRBD2 (5 bases each). CDR1 and CDR2 from the germline V gene are SGHRS and YFSETQ. The CDR3 sequence is 14 residues long. The V end lost 5 bases, the J end lost 4 bases, and 15 bases lay between the germline ends.

This sequence joins TRBV15 and TRBJ1-1; no clear D gene. This CDR3 has 15 residues. V shed 0 bases and J shed 5 bases, with 13 bases lying between them. Germline V lookup: CDR1 LNHNV, CDR2 YYDKDF (reference sequence). The CDR3 region is CATSRDLGSVTEAFF. The CDR3 region has the DNA TGTGCCACCAGCAGAGACCTCGGTTCGGTGACTGAAGCTTTCTTT. Combining the CDR3 with reference TRBV15 and TRBJ1-1 gives the whole variable domain DAMVIQNPRYQVTQFGKPVTLSCSQTLNHNVMYWYQQKSSQAPKLLFHYYDKDFNNEADTPDNFQSRRPNTSFCFLDIRSPGLGDTAMYLCATSRDLGSVTEAFFGQGTRLTVV.

This chain connects TRBV6-4 to TRBJ1-1, with unresolved D. Germline loops: CDR1 MRHNA, CDR2 SNTAGT. The CDR3 covers 14 residues. Trimming cost V 7 bases and J 7 bases, with 19 bases left between them. DNA for the CDR3: TGTGCCAGCAAGGGTACCTACGCCGACGGTGAAGCTTTCTTT. Its protein product is CASKGTYADGEAFF.

The chain recombines TRBV11-3 with TRBJ2-1; D gene unclear. This CDR3 spans 14 amino acids. Trimming left V 5 bases short and J 7 bases short, with 15 bases between. Germline V CDR1 and CDR2: SGHNT, YENEEA. The CDR3: CASSLSSIVNEQFF. The CDR3, as DNA: TGTGCCAGCAGCCTGTCGAGTATCGTGAATGAGCAGTTCTTC.

The chain employs TRBV7-6 and TRBJ2-3; D ambiguous. The V end was cut by 2 bases, the J end by 0 bases, with 9 bases between. The CDR3 sequence is 15 residues long. The V gene's germline CDR1 is SGHVS and CDR2 FNYEAQ. The CDR3: CASSLRSASTDTQYF. The CDR3 DNA reads as TGTGCCAGCAGCTTAAGGTCGGCTAGCACAGATACGCAGTATTTT.

J is TRBJ1-2 and V is TRBV18; TRBD1 might be the D (6 bases). The CDR3 length is 16 residues. From germline, CDR1 is KGHSH and CDR2 LQKENI. V shed 2 bases and J shed 0 bases, with 13 bases lying between them. This CDR3 reads CASSPGGPGTNYGYTF. Here the CDR3 DNA reads TGTGCCAGCTCACCAGGGGGCCCTGGTACTAACTATGGCTACACCTTC.

The V and J genes are TRBV7-2 and TRBJ1-2; the D is unclear. CDR3 length: 13 residues. Germline V gives CDR1 SGHTA, CDR2 FQGNSA. Trimming took off 4 bases at V and 7 bases at J, with 13 bases between the two ends. In DNA, the CDR3 is TGTGCCAGCAGCTCGAGCGGCCGGGTTGGCTACACCTTC. This encodes CASSSSGRVGYTF.

This chain uses TRBV7-2 with TRBJ1-4, with TRBD1 identical over 7 bases. CDR3 size: 16 residues. The germline V gene has CDR1 SGHTA and CDR2 FQGNSA. With V trimmed by 5 bases and J by 8 bases, 14 bases remained unmatched. CDR3 coding DNA: TGTGCCAGCAGCCGCCGGGGCGGATTACAGGGGGAAAAACTGTTTTTT. This translates into CASSRRGGLQGEKLFF. The entire variable domain, with the rest obtained from reference TRBV7-2 and TRBJ1-4, is as follows: GAGVSQSPSNKVTEKGKDVELRCDPISGHTALYWYRQSLGQGLEFLIYFQGNSAPDKSGLPSDRFSAERTGGSVSTLTIQRTQQEDSAVYLCASSRRGGLQGEKLFFGSGTQLSVL.

The chain joins TRBV9 to TRBJ1-1; tentative D call: TRBD1 (6 bases). Trimming took 1 base from V and 1 from J, leaving 11 bases between them. CDR3 length: 15 amino acids. Looked up from germline, CDR1 is SGDLS and CDR2 is YYNGEE. In nucleotides, the CDR3 is TGTGCCAGCAGCGTAAGAGGGGGTGGGAACACTGAAGCTTTCTTT. Translation: CASSVRGGGNTEAFF.

V is TRBV7-8 and J is TRBJ2-2, with D unclear. Trimming took 0 bases from V and 0 from J, leaving 8 bases between them. The CDR3 spans 16 residues. The germline V gene encodes CDR1 SGHVS and CDR2 FQNEAQ. For the CDR3, the DNA is TGTGCCAGCAGCTTAGCGCACACCTCGAACACCGGGGAGCTGTTTTTT. This sequence encodes CASSLAHTSNTGELFF.

J is TRBJ2-3 and V is TRBV27, with D tentatively TRBD1 (5 bases). The CDR3 length is 16 residues. Germline assignment: CDR1 MNHEY and CDR2 SMNVEV (reference sequence). V lost 8 bases to trimming and J lost 2 bases, with 20 bases between them. DNA of the CDR3: TGTGCCAGCGGGGCCTCATTAGGGGTATACACAGATACGCAGTATTTT. This sequence encodes CASGASLGVYTDTQYF.

This chain's CDR3 is CASSPQLEETQYF. As DNA, the CDR3 is TGTGCCAGCAGCCCCCAGCTAGAAGAGACCCAGTACTTC. The chain recombines TRBV11-2 with TRBJ2-5; D not certain. Germline V gene sequence: CDR1 SGHAT, CDR2 FQNNGV. The CDR3 covers 13 residues. Between the trimmed V and J ends, which lost 5 bases and 3 bases, there was a span of 10 bases.

The chain is built from TRBV19 and TRBJ1-6; D not certain. CDR1 and CDR2 (germline): LNHDA, SQIVND (reference sequence). The CDR3 is 16 residues long. The ends were cut back, 5 bases at V and 7 bases at J, with 18 bases in the middle. In DNA, the CDR3 is TGTGCCAGTAGTCGAAGGGCCCTAAACCGGAATTCACCCCTCCACTTT. Its protein product is CASSRRALNRNSPLHF.